This T cell receptor (beta chain) comes out of a study of Ad26.COV2.S vaccination and SARS-CoV-2 variants (dated by TCRdb to the early 2020s). With respect to the entire study: Vaccine-arm donors were drawn from COV1001, a multicentre, randomized, double-blind, placebo-controlled phase I-IIa trial of Ad26.COV2.S in healthy adults. Trial participants were randomized into five groups of five: low-dose or high-dose Ad26.COV2.S given once or twice, or placebo on both occasions. Ad26.COV2.S was administered intramuscularly at 5 x 10^10 or 1 x 10^11 viral particles, either as a single shot or as two shots given 56 days apart. A total of 32 samples were included in the TCR-sequenced set, comprising roughly 20 Ad26.COV2.S vaccine recipients, 5 placebo recipients and 8 SARS-CoV-2 convalescent individuals. Investigators did not know the trial group allocation while performing experiments and assessing outcomes. TCRbeta repertoire sequencing served as the tool for gauging how specific and how broad the SARS-CoV-2-reactive T cell receptors were following Ad26.COV2.S vaccination.

The immunoSEQ Assay was used to sequence TCRbeta CDR3 regions. After extraction, genomic DNA underwent amplification by bias-controlled multiplex PCR, followed by high-throughput sequencing. Concerning the study's data processing: Collapsing and filtering of sequences were performed to quantify the absolute abundance of each unique TCRbeta CDR3 region. T cell fraction was estimated by normalizing TCRbeta template counts to usable DNA, with usable DNA measured through amplification of reference genes found in all nucleated cells. Repertoire TCRs were annotated as SARS-CoV-2-specific by exact matching of V gene, CDR3 amino acid sequence and J gene to a known reactive TCR set. The reference SARS-CoV-2 TCR set came from MIRA and was filtered for enrichment in COVID-19-positive ImmuneCODE repertoires, removing public or cross-reactive TCRs. Using the MIRA antigens, annotated TCRs were further analysed by specific ORF or by position within an ORF. Breadth was defined as the number of annotated unique rearrangements divided by the total number of unique productive rearrangements, and depth was defined as the summed frequency of the annotated unique rearrangements. Two-sided Wilcoxon rank-sum tests were applied when comparing TCR breadth between groups. The immuneACCESS repertoire file appears here via TCRdb, limited to in-frame rearrangements. These files lack a portion of the clones; in checked studies, under half of the deficit traces to unresolved V genes, and the cause of the others is not known. The DNA gave D and trimming, while V, J and clone size come from that table. The sample profile shows 430,000 or so clones; about nine tenths of them were found once. The ten top clones hold about 12% of the sample.

The CDR3 numbers 20 residues from cysteine through phenylalanine. Only the CDR3 portion is preserved as DNA: 60 bases, with reading frame beginning at the first base. Trimming accounts for 0 bases at V and 2 bases at J, while the number of junction bases matched to no gene is 15. According to the germline V gene, CDR1 reads LGHNT and CDR2 reads FRNRAP. As regards this clone: Its target antigen remains unknown. It has no much larger one-base neighbor in the sample; base qualities were not kept.

The sample's treatment or condition, from its label and the paper: approximately 18 received Ad26.COV2.S at low or high dose, single or two shots; roughly five received placebo; per-sample allocation not given. For vaccine and placebo recipients, repertoires were sequenced using samples collected on day 63 after the first injection. Between 29 July and 7 August 2020, Cohort 1b enrolled around 24 adults aged 18-55 years at one site in Boston, USA. Ad26.COV2.S consisted of a replication-incompetent adenovirus type 26 vector by which a prefusion-stabilized SARS-CoV-2 spike protein from the original Wuhan strain was expressed. Beyond this particular receptor, the publication reports: Vaccine and placebo recipients had similar non-spike TCR breadth, a finding consistent with the vaccine containing only spike. After vaccination, substantial breadth of spike-specific CD8+ and CD4+ T cell responses was reported. The authors noted that total T cell responses may have been underestimated by the TCR breadth and depth analyses. The study was not powered for comparison of responses between vaccine doses or regimens. Compared with placebo recipients, Ad26.COV2.S recipients showed higher spike-specific TCR breadth (P = 0.0014).

This sequence was found in a person between 18 and 60 years old who received the Ad26.COV2.S COVID-19 vaccine or a placebo. Material: peripheral blood, obtained in a trial of Ad26.COV2.S vaccine versus placebo. The receptor chain draws on TRBV12-5 and TRBJ2-2, with TRBD1 identical over 7 junction bases. CDR3 sequence: CASGLVGSTGLGFNTGELFF. The DNA reads TGTGCTAGTGGTTTGGTAGGGTCGACAGGGCTGGGATTCAACACCGGGGAGCTGTTTTTT.